The TCR beta chain described here comes from a study of identical twins. TCRdb fed the 5' RACE reads into MiXCR, producing one record per CDR3 protein. The data contain fewer than 250,000 distinct CDR3 sequences, less than 9.5% of them seen just once; the ten biggest clones take up just over 5%. This clonotype was counted only a few times. The sequence came from a woman younger than 30 in good health. Material for sequencing was memory (CD45RO+) T cells sorted from blood.

The CDR3 loop reads CASSPSGGRTHEQYF. The CDR3 region has the DNA TGTGCCAGCAGCCCATCGGGGGGGCGTACCCACGAGCAGTACTTC. The chain is built from TRBV9 and TRBJ2-7, with 8 bases that match TRBD2. V lost 4 bases, J lost 5 bases, and 11 bases stayed unmatched. CDR1 and CDR2 from the germline V gene are SGDLS and YYNGEE. The CDR3 is 15 amino acids.